This T cell receptor (beta chain) was captured by sequencing in a study of tumor-infiltrating lymphocytes in primary liver carcinoma. Points on this clonotype: Its antigen is undetermined. At one boundary the junction diverges from the germline segment, which might be a read error.

The authors made TCR beta cDNA from approximately 490 ng total RNA with a constant-region primer. Each TCR beta library was derived from three nested multiplex PCR rounds that employed slightly modified ARM-PCR. For approximately 9 cycles apiece, the opening two PCR rounds ran with TRBV1-TRBV30 forward primers and a C-beta reverse primer. In TCRdb, the multiplex PCR reads were re-called with MiXCR into one record per CDR3 protein. The sample includes 310,000 or so distinct CDR3 sequences, more than 55% of them seen just once. Overall study findings and caveats: Tumor samples exhibited a significantly greater top-250-clone fraction than blood samples (p = 0.039).

Germline DNA was also extracted, with blood RNA taken from unsorted whole blood. CDR1 is LGHNA, CDR2 YNFKEQ, per germline. The CDR3 spans 16 residues. This chain uses TRBV4-2 with TRBJ2-5, with a possible D match to TRBD2 (6 bases). This clonotype originated in a woman in her thirties with primary liver carcinoma and hepatitis B virus infection. Material for sequencing was peripheral blood. The CDR3 region is CARSQVGAGGQETQYF. The CDR3 DNA sequence: TGTGCCAGAAGCCAGGTTGGAGCGGGCGGGCAAGAGACCCAGTACTTC.